This T cell receptor beta chain was sequenced during a study of blood T cell repertoires in COVID-19. The overall study: The United States, Italy and Spain were the sources of the acute and convalescent COVID-19 samples.

Method: immunoSEQ multiplex PCR; TCRdb's copy keeps in-frame clones and lacks some. The data contain 330,000 or so clones, roughly 87% of them singletons. Individuals drawn from approximately 26 US areas were about 18 to 95 years old. Grouping used clinical history reported by participants in a survey and questionnaire. All recovered Cohort 3 donors got two negative PCRs, got clearance, or saw symptom resolution. The germline gives CDR1 MDHEN, CDR2 SYDVKM. The CDR3 runs 12 residues. V gave up 7 bases and J gave up 13 bases; unmatched junction bases: 7. The source is a woman in her 30s who had recovered from COVID-19. Material for sequencing was PBMCs or T cells enriched from blood (not recorded which). The V call is TRBV28, the J call TRBJ1-6; TRBD1 matches 7 bases. Here the CDR3 reads CASTPPQGPLHF. The CDR3 coding sequence is TGTGCCAGCACCCCACCACAGGGGCCCCTCCACTTT.